The 20 T cell receptor beta chains in this list originate from one sample, sequenced in a study of blood T cell repertoires in COVID-19 (dated by TCRdb to about 2020). Library preparation used the immunoSEQ multiplex PCR assay. TCRdb's version of the immuneACCESS table is confined to in-frame rearrangements and falls short of the full clone set. An unresolved V gene accounts for under half of the shortfall where checked; the remainder is of unknown origin. In all, the sample holds around 700,000 clones, and around 89% of those were seen once. The biggest ten clones account for over 0.2% of the sample. Sequencing was done on a sample of peripheral blood. The receptors originated from a woman aged 18-30 years with acute or convalescent COVID-19.

The gene calls are TRBV12-5 and TRBJ1-2, with D possibly matching TRBD1 (6 bases). The germline V and J ends were trimmed by 0 bases and 0 bases, with 20 bases remaining between them. Germline CDR1 LGHNT, CDR2 FRNRAP. The CDR3 is 19 amino acids. CDR3 in amino acids: CASGLVRHGGAKANYGYTF. The CDR3 coding sequence is TGTGCTAGTGGTTTGGTACGGCATGGGGGGGCGAAAGCTAACTATGGCTACACCTTC.

The chain combines TRBV5-1 with TRBJ1-3, with a weak D call TRBD1 (6 bases). The V end was cut by 0 bases, the J end by 0 bases, with 16 bases between. The germline gives CDR1 SGHRS, CDR2 YFSETQ. CDR3 length: 18 residues. CDR3 region: CASSLDTGRVSSGNTIYF. The CDR3 DNA reads as TGCGCCAGCAGCTTGGATACAGGGAGGGTGAGCTCTGGAAACACCATATATTTT. The whole variable domain, filled in from reference TRBV5-1 and TRBJ1-3, reads KAGVTQTPRYLIKTRGQQVTLSCSPISGHRSVSWYQQTPGQGLQFLFEYFSETQRNKGNFPGRFSGRQFSNSRSEMNVSTLELGDSALYLCASSLDTGRVSSGNTIYFGEGSWLTVV.

The rearrangement links TRBV14 to TRBJ1-1, with D unresolved. Germline CDR1 and CDR2: SGHDN and FVKESK. Trimming removed 1 base from V and 11 bases from J, with 11 bases in between. The length of the CDR3 is 12 residues. In DNA form, the CDR3 reads TGTGCCAGCAGCCAAGTAACAGCCTGGGCTTTCTTT. Its translation is CASSQVTAWAFF. The whole variable domain, filled in from reference TRBV14 and TRBJ1-1, reads EAGVTQFPSHSVIEKGQTVTLRCDPISGHDNLYWYRRVMGKEIKFLLHFVKESKQDESGMPNNRFLAERTGGTYSTLKVQPAELEDSGVYFCASSQVTAWAFFGQGTRLTVV.

J is TRBJ2-3 and V is TRBV3-1 (or the pseudogene TRBV3-2), with 9 bases aligning to TRBD2. CDR1 is LGHDT and CDR2 is YNNKEL in the germline V gene (reference sequence). With 2 bases clipped from V and 5 bases from J, the junction kept 8 bases outside the gene matches. The CDR3 totals 16 residues. The chain's CDR3 is CASSQLGGGAGDTQYF. CDR3 nucleotides: TGTGCCAGCAGCCAACTCGGCGGGGGGGCCGGAGATACGCAGTATTTT.

This chain links TRBV29-1 with TRBJ2-2; tentative D call: TRBD2 (6 bases). This CDR3 contains 13 residues. The germline CDR1 and CDR2 sequences are SQVTM and ANQGSEA. V gave up 5 bases and J gave up 1 base, with 8 bases separating them. The CDR3 reads CSVPRGNTGELFF. The CDR3, as DNA: TGCAGCGTTCCGCGGGGGAACACCGGGGAGCTGTTTTTT.

CDR3: CASSSPGQGRETQYF. CDR3 bases: TGTGCCAGCAGCTCCCCGGGACAGGGGCGGGAGACCCAGTACTTC. V usage is TRBV11-2 and J usage is TRBJ2-5, with 10 bases aligning to TRBD1. The CDR3 contains 15 residues. V lost 4 bases and J lost 5; bases outside the gene matches: 7. Germline V gene lookup returns CDR1 SGHAT and CDR2 FQNNGV. Full variable domain (remainder filled in from reference TRBV11-2 and TRBJ2-5): EAGVAQSPRYKIIEKRQSVAFWCNPISGHATLYWYQQILGQGPKLLIQFQNNGVVDDSQLPKDRFSAERLKGVDSTLKIQPAKLEDSAVYLCASSSPGQGRETQYFGPGTRLLVL.

This CDR3 reads CASKTGNNYGYTF. CDR3 DNA: TGTGCCAGTAAAACGGGGAATAACTATGGCTACACCTTC. V usage is TRBV19 and J usage is TRBJ1-2, with D unclear. CDR1 is LNHDA, CDR2 SQIVND, per germline (reference sequence). The germline V and J ends were trimmed by 7 bases and 1 base, with 10 bases remaining between them. The CDR3 is 13 residues long.

This chain connects TRBV24-1 to TRBJ2-3; 8 bases line up with TRBD2. The junction had 11 bases not matched to a gene; V was cut back by 1 base and J by 0 bases. From germline, CDR1 is KGHDR and CDR2 SFDVKD. This CDR3 has 19 residues. The CDR3 DNA reads as TGTGCCACCAGTGATTTCCCCAGCGGGGGTCCTTCTAGCACAGATACGCAGTATTTT. Protein product: CATSDFPSGGPSSTDTQYF.

J is TRBJ1-6 and V is TRBV19; tentatively, D is TRBD1 (5 bases). From germline, CDR1 is LNHDA and CDR2 SQIVND (reference sequence). This CDR3 is built from 15 residues. V shed 4 bases and J shed 9 bases, with 16 bases lying between them. The CDR3, as DNA: TGTGCCAGTAGTACCACCGGGCTGGGACTTTCACCCCTCCACTTT. This gives the protein CASSTTGLGLSPLHF. Filled out from reference TRBV19 and TRBJ1-6, the complete variable domain reads DGGITQSPKYLFRKEGQNVTLSCEQNLNHDAMYWYRQDPGQGLRLIYYSQIVNDFQKGDIAEGYSVSREKKESFPLTVTSAQKNPTAFYLCASSTTGLGLSPLHFGNGTRLTVT.

This rearrangement joins TRBV5-1 to TRBJ1-2, with no clear D. V lost 0 bases and J lost 4, with 7 bases in between. The CDR3 has 13 residues. The germline V gene encodes CDR1 SGHRS and CDR2 YFSETQ. The CDR3 spells CASSLDNSYGYTF. The CDR3, as DNA: TGCGCCAGCAGCTTGGACAATTCCTATGGCTACACCTTC.

The CDR3 region has the DNA TGTGCCAGTAGTATCACGGGTAGGAGCTCCTACAATGAGCAGTTCTTC. Its translation is CASSITGRSSYNEQFF. The chain uses TRBV19 and TRBJ2-1; D uncertain. The V and J ends lost 3 bases and 0 bases respectively, with 12 bases between them. The CDR3 has 16 amino acids. Germline CDR1 is LNHDA and CDR2 is SQIVND (reference sequence).

Here the CDR3 DNA reads TGTGCCAGCAGCGGCCGACTAGACGAGACCCAGTACTTC. It specifies CASSGRLDETQYF. The V call is TRBV9, the J call TRBJ2-5; possible D gene TRBD2, 6 bases. This CDR3 contains 13 residues. CDR1 and CDR2 (germline): SGDLS, YYNGEE. Deletions cut 3 bases from V and 5 bases from J, with 11 bases between.

This chain uses TRBV7-9 with TRBJ2-1, with 9 bases matching TRBD1. CDR1 and CDR2 from the germline V gene are SEHNR and FQNEAQ (reference sequence). This CDR3 has 15 amino acids. V lost 4 bases to trimming and J lost 8 bases; unmatched junction nucleotides: 9. This CDR3 is CASSSPGQGEDEQFF. DNA for the CDR3: TGTGCCAGCAGCTCGCCGGGACAGGGCGAGGATGAGCAGTTCTTC.

This clone was observed once. V is TRBV5-1 and J is TRBJ2-7, with D maybe TRBD2 (6 bases). The germline V gene has CDR1 SGHRS and CDR2 YFSETQ. The CDR3 covers 14 residues. Trimming cost V 3 bases and J 6 bases, with 16 bases left between them. The chain's CDR3 is CASSSSGGNSEQYF. CDR3 DNA sequence: TGCGCCAGCAGCTCTTCTGGGGGGAACAGCGAGCAGTACTTC.

The chain employs TRBV9 and TRBJ2-7, with 9 bases lining up with TRBD1. This CDR3 comprises 13 residues. The germline gives CDR1 SGDLS, CDR2 YYNGEE. J lost 5 bases, V lost 1 base, and 1 base had no gene match. The CDR3 region is CASSVTGGDEQYF. For the CDR3, the DNA is TGTGCCAGCAGCGTAACAGGGGGCGACGAGCAGTACTTC. The variable domain in full, completed from reference TRBV9 and TRBJ2-7, reads DSGVTQTPKHLITATGQRVTLRCSPRSGDLSVYWYQQSLDQGLQFLIQYYNGEERAKGNILERFSAQQFPDLHSELNLSSLELGDSALYFCASSVTGGDEQYFGPGTRLTVT.

The chain has TRBV7-9 and TRBJ2-1; 7 nucleotides agree with TRBD2. The CDR3 runs to 16 residues. Germline loops: CDR1 SEHNR, CDR2 FQNEAQ (reference sequence). With V trimmed by 5 bases and J by 0 bases, 7 bases remained unmatched. Here the CDR3 DNA reads TGTGCCAGCAGCCTCATCCGCGGGAGCTCCTACAATGAGCAGTTCTTC. It encodes CASSLIRGSSYNEQFF.

The gene calls are TRBV5-5 and TRBJ1-6; tentatively, D is TRBD1 (5 bases). The CDR3 consists of 17 residues. V was cut by 2 bases and J by 7 bases, with 19 bases left in between. Looked up from germline, CDR1 is SGHKS and CDR2 is YYEKEE (reference sequence). CDR3: CASSFSGAFSPNSPLHF. The CDR3 DNA is TGTGCCAGCAGCTTTAGCGGGGCTTTCTCCCCAAATTCACCCCTCCACTTT.

J is TRBJ2-2 and V is TRBV12-3 or TRBV12-4; D might be TRBD2 (7 bases). The CDR3 is 13 residues long. The V gene lost 7 bases and the J gene lost 5 bases, with 11 bases spanning the gap. The CDR3 protein is CASMRGGTGELFF. The CDR3 region has the DNA TGTGCCAGCATGAGGGGGGGAACCGGGGAGCTGTTTTTT.

V is TRBV4-2 and J is TRBJ1-1; 7 bases line up with TRBD1. V lost 4 bases, J lost 5 bases, and 7 bases stayed unmatched. The germline V gene has CDR1 LGHNA and CDR2 YNFKEQ. This CDR3 contains 14 residues. The CDR3 reads CASSPLGGLTEAFF. Written as DNA, the CDR3 is TGTGCCAGCAGCCCTTTAGGGGGCTTAACTGAAGCTTTCTTT.

This chain joins TRBV10-3 and TRBJ1-2; 8 bases are a match to TRBD1. CDR1 and CDR2 from the germline V gene are ENHRY and SYGVKD. V dropped 2 bases and J dropped 3; count of bases not matched to a gene: 8. The length of the CDR3 is 16 residues. Written as DNA, the CDR3 is TGTGCCATCAGTGAGAGAAAAACAGGGGGGGACTATGGCTACACCTTC. The encoded protein is CAISERKTGGDYGYTF.